Listed below are T cell receptor beta chains from one sample, sequenced in a study of T cells in Graves' hyperthyroidism and ophthalmopathy. TCRdb independently ran MiXCR on the multiplex PCR reads; one entry per CDR3 protein. The table lists around 340,000 distinct CDR3 sequences, 15% to 20% of them singletons, with around a sixth in the top ten. Material for sequencing was blood. The origin of the receptors is a woman aged 40 to 50 with Graves' ophthalmopathy. CDR3s include the opening cysteine and the closing phenylalanine or tryptophan. For some rows the clone size is stated as once, few or many, or as a class when expanded; others skip it.

abundance,v_gene,CDR3aa
many,TRBV2,CASSGGQKIYEQYF
-,TRBV11-1,CASSLGSGQGAYKQYF
-,TRBV5-1,CASSLGPGTGYEQYF
few,TRBV28,CASSSIGTSGTEQYF
many,TRBV27,CASSLKGLASYEQYF
many,TRBV30,CAWSTLAGELFF
-,TRBV20-1,CSARQWDIEETQYF
many,TRBV19,CASLDSDTGELFF
-,TRBV4-1,CASSHSGQGGETQYF
many,TRBV12-3/TRBV12-4,CASRDRGLSYEQYF
many,TRBV27,CASSLSARQEQYF
-,TRBV7-2,CASSSWTELTEAFF
-,TRBV12-3/TRBV12-4,CASTLGDGYGYTF
many,TRBV2,CASSEPGLAGKDNEQFF
many,TRBV7-8,CASSLAERELGGELFF
many,TRBV2,CATYPSGDTTGELFF
many,TRBV7-8,CASSLGSRREQYF
many,TRBV20-1,CSARDYGTYEQYF
many,TRBV28,CASSLRGKTEAFF
many,TRBV6-5,CASSNPGGANTEAFF
many,TRBV6-5,CASRTQGLNTEAFF
many,TRBV7-2,CASSLVSPGAKNIQYF
many,TRBV12-3/TRBV12-4,CASSLSRVNEQYF
-,TRBV20-1,CSARADLGMEGIGELFF
many,TRBV28,CASSFPGQGSRRANVLTF
-,TRBV6-1,CASNVGGTVYGYTF